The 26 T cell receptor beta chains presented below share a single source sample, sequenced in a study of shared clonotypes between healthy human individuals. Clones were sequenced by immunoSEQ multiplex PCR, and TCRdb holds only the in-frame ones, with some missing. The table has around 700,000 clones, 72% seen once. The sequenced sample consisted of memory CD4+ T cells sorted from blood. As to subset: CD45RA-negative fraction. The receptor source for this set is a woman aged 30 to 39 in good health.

DNA of the CDR3: TGTGCCAGCTCAAACCTTAGGACTAGTAATCTCTACGAGCAGTACTTC. This encodes CASSNLRTSNLYEQYF. The chain employs TRBV18 and TRBJ2-7, with 7 bases matching TRBD2. The CDR3 sequence is 16 residues long. J was trimmed by 3 bases and V by 5 bases; bases with no gene match: 13. Germline lookup yields CDR1 KGHSH and CDR2 LQKENI.

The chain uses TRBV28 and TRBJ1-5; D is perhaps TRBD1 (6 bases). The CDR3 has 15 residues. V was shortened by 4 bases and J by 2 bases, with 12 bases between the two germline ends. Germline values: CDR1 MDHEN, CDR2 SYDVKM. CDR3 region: CASSWTATGNQPQHF. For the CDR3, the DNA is TGTGCCAGCAGTTGGACAGCCACAGGCAATCAGCCCCAGCATTTT.

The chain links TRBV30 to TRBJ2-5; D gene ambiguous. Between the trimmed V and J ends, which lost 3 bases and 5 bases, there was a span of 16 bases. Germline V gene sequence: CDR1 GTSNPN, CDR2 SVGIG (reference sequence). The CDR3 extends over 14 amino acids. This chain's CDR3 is CAWSPESVGETQYF. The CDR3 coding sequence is TGTGCCTGGAGCCCCGAATCGGTGGGGGAGACCCAGTACTTC.

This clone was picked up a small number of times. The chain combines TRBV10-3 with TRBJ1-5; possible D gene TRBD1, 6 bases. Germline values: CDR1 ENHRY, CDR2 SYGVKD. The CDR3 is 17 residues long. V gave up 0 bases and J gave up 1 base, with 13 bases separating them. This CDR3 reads CAISESVRGGSNQPQHF. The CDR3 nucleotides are TGTGCCATCAGTGAGTCAGTAAGGGGGGGCAGCAATCAGCCCCAGCATTTT.

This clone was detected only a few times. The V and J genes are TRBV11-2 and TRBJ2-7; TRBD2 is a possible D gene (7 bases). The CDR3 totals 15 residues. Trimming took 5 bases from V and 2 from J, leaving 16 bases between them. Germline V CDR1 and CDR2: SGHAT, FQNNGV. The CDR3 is CASSQGGAGTYEQYF. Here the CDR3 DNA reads TGTGCCAGCAGCCAAGGGGGGGCGGGGACCTACGAGCAGTACTTC.

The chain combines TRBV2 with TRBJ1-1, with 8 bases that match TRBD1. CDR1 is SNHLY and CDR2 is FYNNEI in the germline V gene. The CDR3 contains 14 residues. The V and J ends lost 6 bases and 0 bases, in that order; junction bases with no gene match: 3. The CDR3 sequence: CASRDREMNTEAFF. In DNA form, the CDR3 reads TGTGCCAGCAGGGACAGGGAAATGAACACTGAAGCTTTCTTT.

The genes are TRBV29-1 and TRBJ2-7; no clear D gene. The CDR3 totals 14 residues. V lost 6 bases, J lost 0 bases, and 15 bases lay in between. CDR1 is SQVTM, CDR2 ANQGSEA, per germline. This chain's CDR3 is CSVNTQANSYEQYF. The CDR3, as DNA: TGCAGCGTCAACACTCAGGCGAACTCCTACGAGCAGTACTTC.

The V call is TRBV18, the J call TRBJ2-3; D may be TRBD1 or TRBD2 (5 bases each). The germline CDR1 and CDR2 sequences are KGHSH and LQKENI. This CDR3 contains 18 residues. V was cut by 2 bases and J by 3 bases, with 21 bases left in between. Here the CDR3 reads CASSPSLFRGVMTDTQYF. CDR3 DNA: TGTGCCAGCTCACCATCATTGTTTAGGGGAGTGATGACAGATACGCAGTATTTT.

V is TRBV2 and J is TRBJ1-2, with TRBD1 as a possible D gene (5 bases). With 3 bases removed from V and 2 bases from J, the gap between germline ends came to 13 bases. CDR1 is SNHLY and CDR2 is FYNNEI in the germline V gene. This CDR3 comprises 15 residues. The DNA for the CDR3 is TGTGCCAGCAGTGACCGAATTACAGGAAACTATGGCTACACCTTC. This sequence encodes CASSDRITGNYGYTF. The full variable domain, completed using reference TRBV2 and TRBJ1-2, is EPEVTQTPSHQVTQMGQEVILRCVPISNHLYFYWYRQILGQKVEFLVSFYNNEISEKSEIFDDQFSVERPDGSNFTLKIRSTKLEDSAMYFCASSDRITGNYGYTFGSGTRLTVV.

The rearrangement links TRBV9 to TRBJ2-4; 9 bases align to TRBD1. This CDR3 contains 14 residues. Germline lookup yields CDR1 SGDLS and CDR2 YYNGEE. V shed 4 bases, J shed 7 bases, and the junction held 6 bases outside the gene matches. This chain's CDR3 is CASSPLQGANIQYF. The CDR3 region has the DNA TGTGCCAGCAGCCCCCTACAGGGGGCGAACATTCAGTACTTC. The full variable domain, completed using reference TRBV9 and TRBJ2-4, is DSGVTQTPKHLITATGQRVTLRCSPRSGDLSVYWYQQSLDQGLQFLIQYYNGEERAKGNILERFSAQQFPDLHSELNLSSLELGDSALYFCASSPLQGANIQYFGAGTRLSVL.

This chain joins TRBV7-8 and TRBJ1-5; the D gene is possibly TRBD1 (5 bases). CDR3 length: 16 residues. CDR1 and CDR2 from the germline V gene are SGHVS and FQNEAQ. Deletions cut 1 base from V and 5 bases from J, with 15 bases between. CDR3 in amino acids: CASSLGSGMVDQPQHF. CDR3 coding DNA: TGTGCCAGCAGCTTAGGGTCAGGGATGGTTGATCAGCCCCAGCATTTT.

CDR3 nucleotide sequence: TGTGCCAGCAGTAGGACAGGGGGGGCTAACTATGGCTACACCTTC. Protein: CASSRTGGANYGYTF. The chain uses TRBV28 and TRBJ1-2, with 10 bases matching TRBD1. Germline V lookup: CDR1 MDHEN, CDR2 SYDVKM. V lost 5 bases, J lost 0 bases, and 3 bases stayed unmatched. The CDR3 loop spans 15 amino acids.

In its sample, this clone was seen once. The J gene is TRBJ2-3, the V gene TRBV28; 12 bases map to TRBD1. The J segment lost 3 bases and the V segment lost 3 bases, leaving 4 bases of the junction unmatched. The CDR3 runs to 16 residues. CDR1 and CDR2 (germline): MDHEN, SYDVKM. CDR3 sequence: CASSFGTGGATDTQYF. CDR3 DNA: TGTGCCAGCAGTTTCGGGACAGGGGGCGCGACAGATACGCAGTATTTT.

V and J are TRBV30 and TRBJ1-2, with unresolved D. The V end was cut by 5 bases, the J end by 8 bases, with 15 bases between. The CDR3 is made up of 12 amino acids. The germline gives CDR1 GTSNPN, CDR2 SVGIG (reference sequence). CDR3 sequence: CAWEGSTRGYTF. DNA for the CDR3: TGTGCCTGGGAGGGTTCCACGCGGGGCTACACCTTC.

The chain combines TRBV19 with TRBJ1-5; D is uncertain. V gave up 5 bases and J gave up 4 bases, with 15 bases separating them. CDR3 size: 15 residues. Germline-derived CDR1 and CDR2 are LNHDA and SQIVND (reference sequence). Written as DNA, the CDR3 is TGTGCCAGTAGTGGTACCGGGTGGTATAATCAGCCCCAGCATTTT. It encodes CASSGTGWYNQPQHF.

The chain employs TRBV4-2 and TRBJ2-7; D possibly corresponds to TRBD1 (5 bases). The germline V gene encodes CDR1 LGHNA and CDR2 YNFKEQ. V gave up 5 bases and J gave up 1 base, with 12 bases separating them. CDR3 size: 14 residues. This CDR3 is CASSLVAGSYEQYF. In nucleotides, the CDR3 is TGTGCCAGCAGCTTGGTTGCAGGGTCCTACGAGCAGTACTTC.

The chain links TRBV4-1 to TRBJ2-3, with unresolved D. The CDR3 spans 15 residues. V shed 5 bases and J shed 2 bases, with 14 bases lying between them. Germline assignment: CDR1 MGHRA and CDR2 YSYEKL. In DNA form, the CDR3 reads TGCGCCAGCAGCATAGTCCTAGGAATCACAGATACGCAGTATTTT. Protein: CASSIVLGITDTQYF.

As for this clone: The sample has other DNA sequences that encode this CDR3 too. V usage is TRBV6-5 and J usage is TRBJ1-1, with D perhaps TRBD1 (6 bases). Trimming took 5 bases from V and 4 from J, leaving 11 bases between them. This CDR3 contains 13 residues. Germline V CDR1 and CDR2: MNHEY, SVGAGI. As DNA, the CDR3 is TGTGCCAGCAGTCAACAGGGAGGCACTGAAGCTTTCTTT. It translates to CASSQQGGTEAFF.

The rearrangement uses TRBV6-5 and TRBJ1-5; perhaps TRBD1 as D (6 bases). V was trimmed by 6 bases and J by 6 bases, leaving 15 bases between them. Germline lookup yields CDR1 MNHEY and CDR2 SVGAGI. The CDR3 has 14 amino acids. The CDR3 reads CASRPQGGSQPQHF. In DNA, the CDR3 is TGTGCCAGCAGACCACAGGGAGGGTCTCAGCCCCAGCATTTT.

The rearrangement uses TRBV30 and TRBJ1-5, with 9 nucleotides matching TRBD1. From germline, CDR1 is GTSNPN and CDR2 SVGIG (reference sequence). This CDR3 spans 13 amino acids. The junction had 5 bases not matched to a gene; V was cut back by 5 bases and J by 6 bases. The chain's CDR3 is CAWGDRERQPQHF. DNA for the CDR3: TGTGCCTGGGGGGACAGGGAACGTCAGCCCCAGCATTTT.

CDR3 nucleotides: TGTGCCAGCAGTTTTAGCGGGACAGGGGGGTTCTACGAGCAGTACTTC. Residues: CASSFSGTGGFYEQYF. This chain uses TRBV27 with TRBJ2-7, with 11 nucleotides matching TRBD1. The J segment lost 3 bases and the V segment lost 3 bases, leaving 7 bases of the junction unmatched. Germline CDR1 and CDR2: MNHEY and SMNVEV (reference sequence). CDR3 length: 16 residues.

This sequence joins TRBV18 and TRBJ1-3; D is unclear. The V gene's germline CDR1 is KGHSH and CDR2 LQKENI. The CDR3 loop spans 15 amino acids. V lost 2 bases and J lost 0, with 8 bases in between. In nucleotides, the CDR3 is TGTGCCAGCTCACCAAACACCCTCTCTGGAAACACCATATATTTT. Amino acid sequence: CASSPNTLSGNTIYF. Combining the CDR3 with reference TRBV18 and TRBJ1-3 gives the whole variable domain NAGVMQNPRHLVRRRGQEARLRCSPMKGHSHVYWYRQLPEEGLKFMVYLQKENIIDESGMPKERFSAEFPKEGPSILRIQQVVRGDSAAYFCASSPNTLSGNTIYFGEGSWLTVV.

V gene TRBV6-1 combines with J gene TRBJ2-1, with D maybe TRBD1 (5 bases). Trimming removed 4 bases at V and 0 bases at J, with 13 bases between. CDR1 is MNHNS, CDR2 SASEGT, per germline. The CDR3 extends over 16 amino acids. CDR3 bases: TGTGCCAGCAGTGTCCAGGGCCGAAACTCCTACAATGAGCAGTTCTTC. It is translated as CASSVQGRNSYNEQFF.

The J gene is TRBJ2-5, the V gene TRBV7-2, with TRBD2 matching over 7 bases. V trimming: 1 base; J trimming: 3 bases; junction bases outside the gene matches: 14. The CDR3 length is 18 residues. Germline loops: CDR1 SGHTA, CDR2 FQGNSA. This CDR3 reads CASSLVLWREFEEETQYF. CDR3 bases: TGTGCCAGCAGCTTAGTTTTGTGGCGGGAGTTTGAGGAAGAGACCCAGTACTTC.

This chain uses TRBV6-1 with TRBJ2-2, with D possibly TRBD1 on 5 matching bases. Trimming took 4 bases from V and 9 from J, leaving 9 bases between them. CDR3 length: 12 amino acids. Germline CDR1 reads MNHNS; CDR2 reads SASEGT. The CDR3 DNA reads TGTGCCAGCAGTGTGGGGCCCCGGGAGCTGTTTTTT. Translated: CASSVGPRELFF.

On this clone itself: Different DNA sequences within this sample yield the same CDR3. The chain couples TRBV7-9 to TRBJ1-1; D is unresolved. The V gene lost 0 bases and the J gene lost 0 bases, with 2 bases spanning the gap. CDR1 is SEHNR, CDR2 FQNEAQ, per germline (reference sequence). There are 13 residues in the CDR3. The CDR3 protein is CASSLALNTEAFF. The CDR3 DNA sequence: TGTGCCAGCAGCTTAGCCCTGAACACTGAAGCTTTCTTT.